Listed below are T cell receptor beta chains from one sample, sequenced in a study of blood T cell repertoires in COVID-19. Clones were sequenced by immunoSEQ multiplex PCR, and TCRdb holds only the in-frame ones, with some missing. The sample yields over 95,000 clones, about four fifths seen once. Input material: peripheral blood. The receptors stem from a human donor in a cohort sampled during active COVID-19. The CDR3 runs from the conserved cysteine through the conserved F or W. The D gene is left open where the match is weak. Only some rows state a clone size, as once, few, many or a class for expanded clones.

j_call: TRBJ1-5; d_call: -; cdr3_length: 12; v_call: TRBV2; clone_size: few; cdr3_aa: CASSTGNQPQHF; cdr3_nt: TGTGCCAGCAGTACAGGGAATCAGCCCCAGCATTTT
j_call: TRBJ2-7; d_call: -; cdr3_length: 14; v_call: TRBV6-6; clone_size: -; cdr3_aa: CASISELEGYEQYF; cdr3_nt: TGTGCCAGCATCTCTGAGCTGGAGGGCTACGAGCAGTACTTC
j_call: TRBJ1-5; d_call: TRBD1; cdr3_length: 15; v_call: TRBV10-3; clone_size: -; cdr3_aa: CATGQGIGSNQPQHF; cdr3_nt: TGTGCCACAGGACAGGGAATTGGTAGCAATCAGCCCCAGCATTTT
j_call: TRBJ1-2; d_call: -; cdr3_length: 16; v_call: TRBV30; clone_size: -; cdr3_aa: CAWSDTGRVGFYGYTF; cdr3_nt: TGTGCCTGGAGCGATACAGGCCGGGTGGGGTTCTATGGCTACACCTTC
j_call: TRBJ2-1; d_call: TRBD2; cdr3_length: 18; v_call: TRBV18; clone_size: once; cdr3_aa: CASSPQGERTSGYNEQFF; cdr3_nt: TGTGCCAGCTCACCACAGGGGGAAAGGACTAGCGGATACAATGAGCAGTTCTTC
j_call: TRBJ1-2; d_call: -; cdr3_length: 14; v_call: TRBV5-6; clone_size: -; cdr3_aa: CASLRTHDNYGYTF; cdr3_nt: TGTGCCAGCCTTAGGACACACGATAACTATGGCTACACCTTC
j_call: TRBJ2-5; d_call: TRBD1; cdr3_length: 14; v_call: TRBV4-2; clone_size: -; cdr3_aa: CASSQGTGFETQYF; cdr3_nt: TGTGCCAGCAGCCAAGGGACAGGGTTCGAGACCCAGTACTTC
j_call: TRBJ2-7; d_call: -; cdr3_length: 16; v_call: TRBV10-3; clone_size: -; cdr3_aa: CAIGFIKDRSSYEQYF; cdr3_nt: TGTGCCATTGGTTTTATAAAAGACAGGAGCTCCTACGAGCAGTACTTC
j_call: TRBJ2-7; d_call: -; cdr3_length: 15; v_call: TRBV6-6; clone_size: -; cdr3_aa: CASSSRGPLSYEQYF; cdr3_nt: TGTGCCAGCAGCTCTAGGGGCCCACTCTCCTACGAGCAGTACTTC
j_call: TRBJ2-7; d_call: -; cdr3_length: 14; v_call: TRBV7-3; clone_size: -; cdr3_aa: CASSSDTPLDEQYF; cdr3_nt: TGTGCCAGCAGCTCAGACACGCCCTTAGACGAGCAGTACTTC
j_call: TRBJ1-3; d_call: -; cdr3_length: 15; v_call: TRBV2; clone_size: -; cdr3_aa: CASRMTAFSGNTIYF; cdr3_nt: TGTGCCAGCAGAATGACAGCCTTCTCTGGAAACACCATATATTTT
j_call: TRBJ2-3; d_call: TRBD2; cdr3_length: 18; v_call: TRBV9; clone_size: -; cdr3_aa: CASSERPSGAIGGHTQYF; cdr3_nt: TGTGCCAGCAGCGAAAGACCTAGCGGGGCAATAGGGGGCCATACGCAGTATTTT
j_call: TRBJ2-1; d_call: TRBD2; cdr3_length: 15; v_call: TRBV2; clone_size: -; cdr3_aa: CASSAGTSGDNEQFF; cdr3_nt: TGTGCCAGCAGTGCCGGGACTAGCGGAGACAATGAGCAGTTCTTC
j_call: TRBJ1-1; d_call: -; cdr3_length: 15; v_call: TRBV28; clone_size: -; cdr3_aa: CASSLTFAFRGVAFF; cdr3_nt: TGTGCCAGCAGTTTGACTTTCGCCTTCAGGGGAGTAGCTTTCTTT
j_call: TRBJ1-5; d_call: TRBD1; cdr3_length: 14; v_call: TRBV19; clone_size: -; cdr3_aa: CASNVGTGHQPQHF; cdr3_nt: TGTGCCAGTAACGTTGGGACAGGGCATCAGCCCCAGCATTTT
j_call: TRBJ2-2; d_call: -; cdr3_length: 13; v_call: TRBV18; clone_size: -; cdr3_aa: CASSPPGAGELFF; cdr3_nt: TGTGCCAGCTCACCACCCGGGGCCGGGGAGCTGTTTTTT
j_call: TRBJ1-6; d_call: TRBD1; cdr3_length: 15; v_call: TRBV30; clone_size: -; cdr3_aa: CAWSVQTGGNSPLHF; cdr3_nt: TGTGCCTGGAGTGTACAGACAGGGGGGAATTCACCCCTCCACTTT
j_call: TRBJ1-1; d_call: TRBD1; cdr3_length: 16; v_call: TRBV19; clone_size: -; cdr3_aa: CASSMGTGGFFTEAFF; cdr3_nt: TGTGCCAGTAGTATGGGGACAGGGGGCTTCTTCACTGAAGCTTTCTTT
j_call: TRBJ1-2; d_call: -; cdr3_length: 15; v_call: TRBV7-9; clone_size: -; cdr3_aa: CASSLKGVHNYGYTF; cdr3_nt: TGTGCCAGCAGCTTGAAAGGAGTTCATAACTATGGCTACACCTTC
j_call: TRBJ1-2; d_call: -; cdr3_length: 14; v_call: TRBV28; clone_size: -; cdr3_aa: CASRGSDRLYGYIF; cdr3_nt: TGTGCCAGCAGGGGGTCAGACAGGCTCTATGGCTACATCTTC
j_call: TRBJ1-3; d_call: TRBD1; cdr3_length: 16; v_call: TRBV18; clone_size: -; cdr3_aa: CASSIQGASSGNTIYF; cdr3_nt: TGTGCCAGCTCGATACAGGGGGCGAGCTCTGGAAACACCATATATTTT
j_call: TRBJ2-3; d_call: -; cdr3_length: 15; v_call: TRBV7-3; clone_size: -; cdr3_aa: CASSRLGTDTDTQYF; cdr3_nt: TGTGCCAGCAGCCGACTAGGGACAGACACAGATACGCAGTATTTT
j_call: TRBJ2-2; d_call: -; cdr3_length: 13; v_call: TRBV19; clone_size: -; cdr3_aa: CASSISGIGELFF; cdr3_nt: TGTGCCAGTAGTATATCGGGAATCGGGGAGCTGTTTTTT
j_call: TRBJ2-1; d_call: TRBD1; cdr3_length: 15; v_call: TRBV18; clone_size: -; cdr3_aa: CASSPPSGGRNEQFF; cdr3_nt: TGTGCCAGCTCACCACCGTCAGGGGGTAGGAATGAGCAGTTCTTC
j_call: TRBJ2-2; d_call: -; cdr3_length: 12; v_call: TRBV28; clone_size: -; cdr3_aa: CASSRNTGELFF; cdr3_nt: TGTGCCAGCAGTCGGAACACCGGGGAGCTGTTTTTT
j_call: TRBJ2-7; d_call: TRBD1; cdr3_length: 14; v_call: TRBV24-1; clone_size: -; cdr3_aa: CATSDRDRSYEQYF; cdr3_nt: TGTGCCACCAGTGACCGGGACAGGTCCTACGAGCAGTACTTC
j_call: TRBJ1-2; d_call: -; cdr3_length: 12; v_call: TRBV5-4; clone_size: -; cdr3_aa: CASSSRGDGYTF; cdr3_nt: TGTGCCAGCAGCTCGCGGGGGGACGGCTACACCTTC
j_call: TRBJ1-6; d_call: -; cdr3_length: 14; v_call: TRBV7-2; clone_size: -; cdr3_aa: CASSFGSYNSPLHF; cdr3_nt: TGTGCCAGCAGCTTCGGCTCCTATAATTCACCCCTCCACTTT
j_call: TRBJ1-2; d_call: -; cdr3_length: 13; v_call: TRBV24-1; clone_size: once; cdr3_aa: CATSNEPNYGYTF; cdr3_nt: TGTGCCACCAGTAATGAGCCTAACTATGGCTACACCTTC
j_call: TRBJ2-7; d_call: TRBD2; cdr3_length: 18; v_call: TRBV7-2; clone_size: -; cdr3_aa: CASSLWTSGRAGAYEQYF; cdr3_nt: TGTGCCAGCAGCTTATGGACTAGCGGGAGGGCCGGCGCCTACGAGCAGTACTTC
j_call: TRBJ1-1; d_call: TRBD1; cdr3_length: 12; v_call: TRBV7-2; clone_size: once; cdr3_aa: CASSSYRGEAFF; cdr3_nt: TGTGCCAGCAGCAGTTACAGGGGTGAAGCTTTCTTT
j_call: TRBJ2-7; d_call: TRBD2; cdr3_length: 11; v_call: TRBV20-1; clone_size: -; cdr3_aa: CSVAGPYEQYF; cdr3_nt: TGCAGTGTAGCGGGACCCTACGAGCAGTACTTC
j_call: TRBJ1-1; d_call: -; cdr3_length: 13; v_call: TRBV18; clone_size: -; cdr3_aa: CASSADYNTEAFF; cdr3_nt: TGTGCCAGCTCAGCAGATTACAACACTGAAGCTTTCTTT
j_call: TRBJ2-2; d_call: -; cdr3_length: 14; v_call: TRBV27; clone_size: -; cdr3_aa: CASTSSGNTGELFF; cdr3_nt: TGTGCCAGCACCTCGAGTGGGAACACCGGGGAGCTGTTTTTT
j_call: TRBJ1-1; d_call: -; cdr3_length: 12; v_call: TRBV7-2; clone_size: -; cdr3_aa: CASSAGAWEAFF; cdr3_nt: TGTGCCAGCAGCGCGGGGGCCTGGGAAGCTTTCTTT
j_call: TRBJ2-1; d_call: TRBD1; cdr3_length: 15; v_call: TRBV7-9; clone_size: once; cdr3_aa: CASSIRQGAYNEQFF; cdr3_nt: TGTGCCAGCAGCATTCGACAGGGGGCCTACAATGAGCAGTTCTTC
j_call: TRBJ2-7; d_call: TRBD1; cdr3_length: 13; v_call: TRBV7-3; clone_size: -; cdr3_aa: CASSPTGGREQYF; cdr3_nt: TGTGCCAGCAGCCCGACAGGGGGCCGCGAGCAGTACTTC
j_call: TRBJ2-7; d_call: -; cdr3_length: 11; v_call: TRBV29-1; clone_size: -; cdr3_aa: CSARETYEQYF; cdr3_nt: TGCAGCGCGAGAGAGACCTACGAGCAGTACTTC
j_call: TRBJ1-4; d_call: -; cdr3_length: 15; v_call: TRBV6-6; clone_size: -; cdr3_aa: CASSYSDRYNEKLFF; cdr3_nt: TGTGCCAGCAGTTACTCCGACAGATATAATGAAAAACTGTTTTTT
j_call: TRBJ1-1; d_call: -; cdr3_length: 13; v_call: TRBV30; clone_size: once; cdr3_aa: CAWRDNWNTEAFF; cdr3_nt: TGTGCCTGGAGGGACAACTGGAACACTGAAGCTTTCTTT
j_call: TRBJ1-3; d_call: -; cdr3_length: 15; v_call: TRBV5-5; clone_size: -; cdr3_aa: CASSLDPGSGNTIYF; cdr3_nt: TGTGCCAGCAGCTTGGATCCCGGCTCTGGAAACACCATATATTTT
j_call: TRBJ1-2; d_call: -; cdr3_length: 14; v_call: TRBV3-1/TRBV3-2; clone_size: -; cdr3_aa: CASSQAQSHYGYTF; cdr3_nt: TGTGCCAGCAGCCAAGCACAGTCACATTATGGCTACACCTTC
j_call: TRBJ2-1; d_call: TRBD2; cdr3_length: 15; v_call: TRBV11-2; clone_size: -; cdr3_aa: CASRAGTSGLSEQFF; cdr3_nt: TGTGCCAGCAGGGCCGGGACTAGCGGTTTAAGCGAGCAGTTCTTC